The clone carrying this T cell receptor beta chain has more than one count but fewer than ten. Its antigen is as yet unknown. This specimen comes from a study of cytomegalovirus exposure and HLA in healthy donors. PCR was performed using 60 Vbeta and 13 Jbeta primers. The table came from immunoSEQ multiplex PCR; TCRdb's copy has only in-frame clones and leaves some out. The sample has about 120,000 clones, about 85% seen once; the top ten hold 4%. Study results and caveats: Fewer than 200 TCR beta chains were listed as cytomegalovirus-associated. A later analysis found TCR association rates differed by HLA locus, highest for DRB1 and lowest for HLA-C. Across donors, most TCRs were seen rarely, yet some public ones were widespread. Being indistinguishable, some V segments were excluded, TRBV6-2 and TRBV6-3 among them.

CDR3 length: 13 amino acids. Looked up from germline, CDR1 is SGHAT and CDR2 is FQNNGV. V was clipped by 4 bases and J by 7 bases, with 10 bases between them. This receptor was obtained from a man aged 18 to 29 in good health and CMV-seropositive. The chain carries TRBV11-2 and TRBJ2-2; D unresolved. Material for sequencing was PBMCs. The CDR3 reads CASSSTPHGELFF. The CDR3, as DNA: TGTGCCAGCAGCTCAACACCACACGGGGAGCTGTTTTTT.